Following are 2 T cell receptor beta chains from one sample sequenced in a study of T cell repertoires and HLA-DP antigens. These receptors' targets are unknown. TCRdb keeps only in-frame clones here, not all; method: immunoSEQ multiplex PCR. The sample consists of about 89,000 clones, around nine tenths of them appearing once. Material: CD4+ T cells from PBMCs. These receptors originate from a man aged 50-59 years in good health and CMV-seronegative.

This chain uses TRBV11-2 with TRBJ2-5; TRBD1 agrees at 7 bases. V gave up 5 bases and J gave up 3 bases; unmatched junction bases: 6. Germline V lookup: CDR1 SGHAT, CDR2 FQNNGV. CDR3 length: 14 amino acids. The CDR3 loop reads CASSGLGTEETQYF. Written as DNA, the CDR3 is TGTGCCAGCAGCGGACTCGGGACAGAAGAGACCCAGTACTTC.

The genes are TRBV5-1 and TRBJ2-1; D is undetermined. V was cut by 1 base and J by 0 bases, with 11 bases left in between. Per germline, CDR1 SGHRS and CDR2 YFSETQ. The CDR3 has 16 residues. The CDR3 loop is CASSLFQVNSYNEQFF. In nucleotides, the CDR3 is TGCGCCAGCAGCTTGTTTCAGGTCAACTCCTACAATGAGCAGTTCTTC.